These 5 T cell receptor beta chains were all obtained from the same sample, sequenced in a study of blood T cell repertoires in COVID-19. Some clones are missing from TCRdb's copy, which holds only in-frame ones; the method was immunoSEQ multiplex PCR. This sample yields some 200,000 clones, of which roughly 80% are seen a single time; around 0.93% belongs to the top ten. Source material: peripheral blood. The receptors come from a man aged 60-69 years with COVID-19, enrolled during active disease.

V gene TRBV14 combines with J gene TRBJ1-1; D ambiguous. The germline V gene has CDR1 SGHDN and CDR2 FVKESK. The V end was cut by 3 bases, the J end by 4 bases, with 21 bases between. CDR3 length: 17 residues. This CDR3 reads CASSQTWGGHGRTEAFF. As DNA, the CDR3 is TGTGCCAGCAGCCAGACCTGGGGAGGGCACGGGCGCACTGAAGCTTTCTTT.

This clone was picked up a small number of times. The chain employs TRBV3-1 (or the pseudogene TRBV3-2) and TRBJ1-6; the D is unclear. Trimming removed 0 bases at V and 7 bases at J, with 10 bases between. The CDR3 totals 15 residues. Per the germline V gene, CDR1 is LGHDT and CDR2 is YNNKEL (reference sequence). The CDR3 spells CASSQETAWNSPLHF. The CDR3 region has the DNA TGTGCCAGCAGCCAAGAAACTGCATGGAATTCACCCCTCCACTTT.

This clone was recorded once. The chain uses TRBV6-5 and TRBJ2-1; TRBD1 might be the D (7 bases). CDR3 length equals 15 residues. Germline-derived CDR1 and CDR2 are MNHEY and SVGAGI. The germline V and J ends were trimmed by 11 bases and 1 base, with 18 bases remaining between them. Written as DNA, the CDR3 is TGTGCCGCAGGGGGGAGGCGAAAATCCTACAATGAGCAGTTCTTC. Amino acid sequence: CAAGGRRKSYNEQFF.

This clone was detected ten times or more. The rearrangement links TRBV6-1 to TRBJ2-2, with D uncertain. V dropped 2 bases and J dropped 4 bases, with 5 bases sitting between them. The CDR3 totals 13 residues. Germline CDR1 is MNHNS and CDR2 is SASEGT. The chain's CDR3 is CASSELSTGELFF. DNA of the CDR3: TGTGCCAGCAGTGAATTGAGCACCGGGGAGCTGTTTTTT.

CDR3 sequence: CASTRGLWMNTEAFF. The CDR3 region has the DNA TGTGCCAGCACCCGGGGGTTGTGGATGAACACTGAAGCTTTCTTT. This chain uses TRBV6-5 with TRBJ1-1; a weak D match, TRBD1 (5 bases). Looked up from germline, CDR1 is MNHEY and CDR2 is SVGAGI. Trimming took 7 bases from V and 0 from J, leaving 15 bases between them. CDR3 length: 15 residues.